Below, 32 T cell receptor beta chains from the same sample are listed, as sequenced in a study of shared clonotypes between healthy human individuals (dated by TCRdb to the early 2020s). The protocol used for the library was the immunoSEQ multiplex PCR assay. The source is immuneACCESS, and TCRdb retained only in-frame sequences with V and J called. Part of the clones is not carried over; for the studies checked, unresolved V genes explain less than half of this, and the remainder is unexplained. The sample yields 450,000 to 500,000 clones; roughly 85% were counted once. The top ten constitute 10% to 15% of the sample. What was sequenced was PBMCs. These TCRs come from a woman in her thirties or forties in good health. Some clones in this sample may be carry-over from other donors' samples.

The chain is built from TRBV7-9 and TRBJ2-3; 7 positions match TRBD1. V gave up 4 bases and J gave up 0 bases; unmatched junction bases: 1. Per the germline V gene, CDR1 is SEHNR and CDR2 is FQNEAQ (reference sequence). CDR3 length: 14 residues. As DNA, the CDR3 is TGTGCCAGCAGCTGGACAGGCAGCACAGATACGCAGTATTTT. As protein: CASSWTGSTDTQYF.

The V gene is TRBV7-9, the J gene TRBJ1-1, with D maybe TRBD1 (6 bases). V lost 4 bases to trimming and J lost 3 bases, with 6 bases between them. The length of the CDR3 is 12 residues. CDR1 is SEHNR and CDR2 is FQNEAQ in the germline V gene (reference sequence). Here the CDR3 DNA reads TGTGCCAGCAGCTACAGGGACACTGAAGCTTTCTTT. This codes for CASSYRDTEAFF.

The gene calls are TRBV7-9 and TRBJ1-4, with 9 nucleotides matching TRBD1. Germline loops: CDR1 SEHNR, CDR2 FQNEAQ (reference sequence). V shed 2 bases, J shed 10 bases, and the junction held 5 bases outside the gene matches. This CDR3 region has 14 residues. CDR3 DNA: TGTGCCAGCAGCTTATTTGCGGGACAGGGAAAACTGTTTTTT. Translated, it gives CASSLFAGQGKLFF. The variable domain in full, completed from reference TRBV7-9 and TRBJ1-4, reads DTGVSQNPRHKITKRGQNVTFRCDPISEHNRLYWYRQTLGQGPEFLTYFQNEAQLEKSRLLSDRFSAERPKGSFSTLEIQRTEQGDSAMYLCASSLFAGQGKLFFGSGTQLSVL.

The CDR3 DNA reads TGCGCCAGCAGCCAAGATCGGTCCTTTAATCAGCCCCAGCATTTT. It encodes CASSQDRSFNQPQHF. The chain uses TRBV4-3 and TRBJ1-5; D is uncertain. CDR1 and CDR2 from the germline V gene are LGHNA and YSLEER. The CDR3 is 15 amino acids. Trimming took 0 bases from V and 4 from J, leaving 10 bases between them.

This sequence joins TRBV28 and TRBJ1-2; 8 positions match TRBD1. CDR3 length: 13 residues. V dropped 8 bases and J dropped 8; count of bases not matched to a gene: 10. Germline CDR1 and CDR2: MDHEN and SYDVKM. The DNA of the CDR3 is TGTGCCAGCCTCAAACAGGGGGTTAGCGGCTACACCTTC. The encoded protein is CASLKQGVSGYTF.

A single count supports this clone. The chain recombines TRBV27 with TRBJ1-6, with a weak D call TRBD1 (5 bases). CDR1 and CDR2 from the germline V gene are MNHEY and SMNVEV (reference sequence). This CDR3 contains 18 residues. Trimming removed 5 bases from V and 5 bases from J, with 22 bases in between. The CDR3 region has the DNA TGTGCCAGCAGTACTCTGGTGGGGGGGACGGCTAATAATTCACCCCTCCACTTT. This encodes CASSTLVGGTANNSPLHF.

The V call is TRBV29-1, the J call TRBJ1-2, with D hard to call. The CDR3 runs 15 residues. CDR1 is SQVTM and CDR2 is ANQGSEA in the germline V gene. Between the trimmed V and J ends, which lost 0 bases and 2 bases, there was a span of 13 bases. Written as DNA, the CDR3 is TGCAGCGTTGAAGAAGGGAGGATGGCGAACTATGGCTACACCTTC. Its translation is CSVEEGRMANYGYTF.

Details on this clone: This probably arose from a read error, given a far larger clone one base away. The chain is built from TRBV4-3 and TRBJ2-5; possible D gene TRBD2, 5 bases. The germline V gene encodes CDR1 LGHNA and CDR2 YSLEER. This CDR3 comprises 13 residues. The CDR3 sequence: CASSLREQGTQYF. The CDR3 DNA reads as TGCGCCAGCAGCCTTCGGGAACAAGGGACCCAGTACTTC.

The chain couples TRBV30 to TRBJ2-1; D gene unclear. Per germline, CDR1 GTSNPN and CDR2 SVGIG (reference sequence). The CDR3 has 12 amino acids. The ends were cut back, 0 bases at V and 4 bases at J, with 4 bases in the middle. In DNA, the CDR3 is TGTGCCTGGAGTGTAGGGTACAATGAGCAGTTCTTC. It encodes CAWSVGYNEQFF.

The chain couples TRBV21-1 to TRBJ2-7; the table's TRBD2 call for D was not verified on the DNA. TRBV21-1 is termed a pseudogene. This CDR3 spans 20 amino acids. The CDR3 reads CASSKVRQEPGGEASYEQYF. The CDR3 nucleotides are TGTGCCAGCAGCAAAGTTCGGCAGGAACCTGGGGGGGAGGCCTCCTACGAGCAGTACTTC.

The table lists this clone with a few counts. The chain has TRBV28 and TRBJ2-3, with TRBD2 matching over 8 bases. Germline assignment: CDR1 MDHEN and CDR2 SYDVKM. This CDR3 is built from 16 residues. Trimming cost V 6 bases and J 0 bases; bases outside gene matches: 8. This chain's CDR3 is CASRGSGSLSTDTQYF. The CDR3 DNA reads as TGTGCCAGCAGGGGGAGCGGGAGCCTAAGCACAGATACGCAGTATTTT.

The chain recombines TRBV18 with TRBJ2-1; 11 bases are shared with TRBD2. V shed 5 bases and J 10 bases; nucleotides not matched to a gene: 13. Germline CDR1 reads KGHSH; CDR2 reads LQKENI. This CDR3 spans 16 amino acids. CDR3 sequence: CASSILGPGTSGEQFF. The CDR3 nucleotides read TGTGCCAGCTCAATCCTGGGACCCGGGACTAGCGGAGAGCAGTTCTTC.

V usage is TRBV4-1 and J usage is TRBJ1-2; the match to TRBD1 covers 7 bases. J was trimmed by 5 bases and V by 4 bases; bases with no gene match: 10. CDR3 length: 15 residues. Germline V lookup: CDR1 MGHRA, CDR2 YSYEKL. CDR3 nucleotide sequence: TGCGCCAGCAGCCCCGGAGGGGGCCGTGGGTATGGCTACACCTTC. It codes for CASSPGGGRGYGYTF.

This clone was found a few times. The rearrangement uses TRBV4-1 and TRBJ2-7; 7 bases are a match to TRBD1. This CDR3 has 15 residues. The trim removed 0 bases at V and 3 bases at J, leaving 5 bases unmatched. Germline-derived CDR1 and CDR2 are MGHRA and YSYEKL. CDR3 sequence (DNA): TGCGCCAGCAGCCAAGAGGGGGACAGTCGCTACGAGCAGTACTTC. Residues: CASSQEGDSRYEQYF.

A note on this clone: The likely explanation is a read error, given a far larger clone one base away. The chain couples TRBV6-1 to TRBJ1-1; D is perhaps TRBD1 (5 bases). Germline CDR1 is MNHNS and CDR2 is SASEGT. CDR3 length: 13 residues. The DNA of the CDR3 is TGTGCCAGCAGGGACACGGGAGGCACTGGAGCTTTCTTT. It yields the protein CASRDTGGTGAFF.

This clone came up once. V and J are TRBV7-2 and TRBJ2-1; D is uncertain. The CDR3 is 16 residues long. Germline V gene sequence: CDR1 SGHTA, CDR2 FQGNSA. The germline V and J ends were trimmed by 6 bases and 0 bases, with 15 bases remaining between them. DNA of the CDR3: TGTGCCAGCAGTCCCCGGCTGCTAAGCTCCTACAATGAGCAGTTCTTC. Protein product: CASSPRLLSSYNEQFF.

The chain joins TRBV19 to TRBJ1-5; D gene uncertain. The CDR3 extends over 15 amino acids. The V gene lost 3 bases and the J gene lost 4 bases, with 13 bases spanning the gap. Germline V CDR1 and CDR2: LNHDA, SQIVND (reference sequence). The CDR3 sequence is CASSIPRRVNQPQHF. The CDR3 nucleotides read TGTGCCAGTAGTATCCCTCGGAGGGTGAATCAGCCCCAGCATTTT.

The rearrangement links TRBV7-3 to TRBJ2-2; 12 bases fit TRBD2. The CDR3 contains 16 residues. Looked up from germline, CDR1 is SGHTA and CDR2 is FQGTGA. V lost 2 bases to trimming and J lost 6 bases; unmatched junction nucleotides: 4. CDR3 coding DNA: TGTGCCAGCAGCTTATCACTAGCGGGAGGTGCCGGGGAGCTGTTTTTT. It specifies CASSLSLAGGAGELFF.

This clone was recorded only once. The V and J genes are TRBV5-6 and TRBJ1-1; no firm D call. Between the trimmed V and J ends, which lost 0 bases and 2 bases, there was a span of 14 bases. This CDR3 spans 16 amino acids. Germline-derived CDR1 and CDR2 are SGHDT and YYEEEE. CDR3 nucleotide sequence: TGTGCCAGCAGCTTGGCCCCCGATGTATTCAACACTGAAGCTTTCTTT. Amino acid sequence: CASSLAPDVFNTEAFF. The variable domain in full, completed from reference TRBV5-6 and TRBJ1-1, reads DAGVTQSPTHLIKTRGQQVTLRCSPKSGHDTVSWYQQALGQGPQFIFQYYEEEERQRGNFPDRFSGHQFPNYSSELNVNALLLGDSALYLCASSLAPDVFNTEAFFGQGTRLTVV.

Regarding this clone: Other DNA sequences from this sample encode an identical CDR3 as well. The chain links TRBV2 to TRBJ1-4; no definite D call. The CDR3 contains 14 residues. Trimming left V 3 bases short and J 3 bases short, with 8 bases between. Per germline, CDR1 SNHLY and CDR2 FYNNEI. In nucleotides, the CDR3 is TGTGCCAGCAGTGAGGGCCAAGCTAATGAAAAACTGTTTTTT. It yields the protein CASSEGQANEKLFF.

The rearrangement uses TRBV21-1 and TRBJ2-7; the table's D call, TRBD2, was not checked against the DNA. TRBV21-1 is a listed pseudogene. The CDR3 sequence is 16 residues long. In DNA form, the CDR3 reads TGTGCCAGCAGCAAGGATATAGCGGGAGTCTCCCACGAGCAGTACTTC. Protein sequence: CASSKDIAGVSHEQYF.

The chain couples TRBV6-4 to TRBJ2-1, with 9 bases fitting TRBD2. Trimming removed 5 bases from V and 3 bases from J; junction bases left unmatched: 5. This CDR3 spans 15 amino acids. Germline CDR1 reads MRHNA; CDR2 reads SNTAGT. In DNA, the CDR3 is TGTGCCAGCAGTACTATAGCGGGAGACTACAATGAGCAGTTCTTC. Residues: CASSTIAGDYNEQFF.

The chain uses TRBV5-1 and TRBJ2-5; TRBD2 aligns across 7 bases. This CDR3 spans 14 amino acids. Germline lookup yields CDR1 SGHRS and CDR2 YFSETQ. V lost 4 bases, J lost 3 bases, and 6 bases stayed unmatched. Written as DNA, the CDR3 is TGCGCCAGCAGCCCGGCTGGGGGGGAAGAGACCCAGTACTTC. Translating it yields CASSPAGGEETQYF.

The gene calls are TRBV27 and TRBJ1-6; 7 nucleotides align to TRBD1. CDR1 is MNHEY, CDR2 SMNVEV, per germline (reference sequence). CDR3 size: 16 residues. The ends lost 5 bases at V and 4 bases at J; junction bases unmatched: 8. The CDR3 sequence is CASSPTRDSYNSPLHF. The CDR3 DNA reads TGTGCCAGCAGTCCGACGCGGGACAGTTATAATTCACCCCTCCACTTT.

V gene TRBV7-9 combines with J gene TRBJ2-4; D remains ambiguous. Germline V gene data show CDR1 as SEHNR and CDR2 as FQNEAQ (reference sequence). Between the trimmed V and J ends, which lost 2 bases and 0 bases, there was a span of 11 bases. The CDR3 covers 16 residues. The CDR3 nucleotides are TGTGCCAGCAGCTTAACAGAACCCCTAGCCAAAAACATTCAGTACTTC. It encodes CASSLTEPLAKNIQYF.

The chain combines TRBV28 with TRBJ2-2; maybe TRBD1 (6 bases). V lost 4 bases and J 4 bases, leaving 13 bases between the germline ends. Germline loops: CDR1 MDHEN, CDR2 SYDVKM. This CDR3 is built from 15 residues. The CDR3 sequence is CASSWGHPVTGELFF. CDR3 bases: TGTGCCAGCAGTTGGGGACACCCGGTCACCGGGGAGCTGTTTTTT.

This chain uses TRBV5-8 with TRBJ1-1; no clear D. The germline V and J ends were trimmed by 4 bases and 0 bases, with 16 bases remaining between them. CDR1 is SGHTS and CDR2 is YDEGEE in the germline V gene. CDR3 length: 16 residues. The CDR3 DNA reads TGTGCCAGCAGCACCGATTTGGAAGGGCTGAACACTGAAGCTTTCTTT. Residues: CASSTDLEGLNTEAFF.

This rearrangement joins TRBV2 to TRBJ2-3; TRBD2 matches at 12 bases. V was pared by 5 bases and J by 3 bases, with 6 bases of the junction left unmatched. Germline values: CDR1 SNHLY, CDR2 FYNNEI. This CDR3 spans 16 amino acids. The DNA of the CDR3 is TGTGCCAGCAGTCGTCTAGCGGGAGGGCCGACAGATACGCAGTATTTT. Translated: CASSRLAGGPTDTQYF.

The CDR3 DNA follows: TGCGCCAGCAGTACGGGACAGGTCACTGAAGCTTTCTTT. Residues: CASSTGQVTEAFF. This chain connects TRBV5-1 to TRBJ1-1, with 8 bases lining up with TRBD1. The length of the CDR3 is 13 residues. With 5 bases clipped from V and 4 bases from J, the junction kept 4 bases outside the gene matches. Germline lookup yields CDR1 SGHRS and CDR2 YFSETQ.

The rearrangement links TRBV15 to TRBJ1-5, with D perhaps TRBD1 (5 bases). The germline V gene encodes CDR1 LNHNV and CDR2 YYDKDF (reference sequence). V was pared by 3 bases and J by 5 bases, with 11 bases between. The CDR3 extends over 14 amino acids. CDR3 loop: CATSSALGDQPQHF. As DNA, the CDR3 is TGTGCCACCAGCAGCGCCCTGGGGGATCAGCCCCAGCATTTT.

The J gene is TRBJ2-5, the V gene TRBV28; TRBD2 is a possible D gene (5 bases). This CDR3 is 13 amino acids long. Per germline, CDR1 MDHEN and CDR2 SYDVKM. With 3 bases removed from V and 10 bases from J, the gap between germline ends came to 15 bases. CDR3 sequence: CASSFSTPGNQYF. CDR3 bases: TGTGCCAGCAGTTTCTCCACCCCGGGAAACCAGTACTTC.

V gene TRBV6-5 combines with J gene TRBJ2-5, with 9 bases lining up with TRBD2. The junction had 3 bases not matched to a gene; V was cut back by 2 bases and J by 2 bases. Per the germline V gene, CDR1 is MNHEY and CDR2 is SVGAGI. This CDR3 is built from 15 residues. The CDR3 protein is CASSYGLASQETQYF. For the CDR3, the DNA is TGTGCCAGCAGTTACGGACTAGCGAGTCAAGAGACCCAGTACTTC.